The 12 T cell receptor beta chains given below trace back to one sample, sequenced in a study of blood T cell repertoires in COVID-19. Repertoires were generated with immunoSEQ multiplex PCR, while TCRdb's copy carries only in-frame clones and drops some. Among around 130,000 clones listed, roughly three quarters were seen once. The specimen was peripheral blood. The source is a human donor in a cohort sampled during active COVID-19.

This clone was observed a handful of times. The CDR3 protein is CASSLLGGQPQHF. CDR3 DNA: TGTGCCAGCAGCCTCCTCGGCGGGCAGCCCCAGCATTTT. This chain connects TRBV16 to TRBJ1-5, with unresolved D. CDR1 and CDR2 (germline): KGHSY, FQNENV. The V end lost 4 bases, the J end lost 7 bases, and 11 bases lay between the germline ends. The length of the CDR3 is 13 residues.

This sequence joins TRBV5-1 and TRBJ1-4; 11 nucleotides match TRBD1. This CDR3 comprises 17 residues. Per the germline V gene, CDR1 is SGHRS and CDR2 is YFSETQ. V was clipped by 4 bases and J by 0 bases; unmatched bases: 5. CDR3 amino acids: CASSAGQGAATNEKLFF. CDR3 nucleotide sequence: TGCGCCAGCAGCGCAGGACAGGGGGCAGCAACTAATGAAAAACTGTTTTTT.

This clone was observed a single time. The V call is TRBV28, the J call TRBJ2-1, with 7 positions matching TRBD1. CDR1 is MDHEN and CDR2 is SYDVKM in the germline V gene. The CDR3 has 13 residues. V dropped 3 bases and J dropped 8; count of bases not matched to a gene: 4. The CDR3 DNA sequence: TGTGCCAGCAGTTTTTCAGGGGGATATGAGCAGTTCTTC. It yields the protein CASSFSGGYEQFF.

The V gene is TRBV19, the J gene TRBJ2-7; 9 nucleotides line up with TRBD2. The trim removed 5 bases at V and 3 bases at J, leaving 2 bases unmatched. Germline CDR1 LNHDA, CDR2 SQIVND (reference sequence). The CDR3 length is 13 residues. Written as DNA, the CDR3 is TGTGCCAGTAGTGCGGGAGGGGGCTACGAGCAGTACTTC. Translating gives CASSAGGGYEQYF.

This clone was recorded a few times. The CDR3 sequence: CASSLNLGTGVHEQYF. In DNA form, the CDR3 reads TGTGCCAGCAGTTTAAACCTCGGGACAGGGGTCCACGAGCAGTACTTC. The rearrangement links TRBV27 to TRBJ2-7, with 10 bases fitting TRBD1. The CDR3 extends over 16 amino acids. Per germline, CDR1 MNHEY and CDR2 SMNVEV (reference sequence). Trimming took 2 bases from V and 5 from J; bases not matched to a gene: 9.

This chain connects TRBV19 to TRBJ2-7, with a tentative D call TRBD1 (5 bases). The CDR3 loop spans 15 amino acids. Trimming took 3 bases from V and 0 from J, leaving 12 bases between them. Germline-derived CDR1 and CDR2 are LNHDA and SQIVND (reference sequence). DNA of the CDR3: TGTGCCAGTAGTATGGGGCAGGGTAGCTCCTACGAGCAGTACTTC. It translates to CASSMGQGSSYEQYF.

V and J are TRBV6-6 and TRBJ1-1, with 7 bases matching TRBD1. From germline, CDR1 is MNHNY and CDR2 SVGAGI (reference sequence). Trimming cost V 6 bases and J 5 bases; bases outside gene matches: 15. The CDR3 sequence is 16 residues long. CDR3 in DNA: TGTGCCAGCAGCGTCCCCAACAGGGGAGTGGGTACTGAAGCTTTCTTT. Residues: CASSVPNRGVGTEAFF.

CDR3 DNA: TGTGCGACGGGGGGGGTCTACGAGCAGTACTTC. Residues: CATGGVYEQYF. V gene TRBV6-5 combines with J gene TRBJ2-7; TRBD2 matches at 8 bases. The germline V gene encodes CDR1 MNHEY and CDR2 SVGAGI. This CDR3 is built from 11 residues.

V and J are TRBV19 and TRBJ1-1, with TRBD1 matching over 7 bases. Trimming cost V 8 bases and J 0 bases; bases outside gene matches: 9. Germline V gives CDR1 LNHDA, CDR2 SQIVND (reference sequence). The CDR3 has 15 amino acids. The CDR3 protein is CASQGVTVMNTEAFF. The CDR3 DNA sequence: TGTGCCAGTCAGGGGGTTACTGTTATGAACACTGAAGCTTTCTTT.

This chain links TRBV16 with TRBJ2-6, with D uncertain. The CDR3 covers 12 residues. The V end was cut by 5 bases, the J end by 15 bases, with 14 bases between. From germline, CDR1 is KGHSY and CDR2 FQNENV. Here the CDR3 DNA reads TGTGCCAGCAGCGAAAGTCCCCAGGCCCTGACTTTC. It translates to CASSESPQALTF.

This clone has a single count. This CDR3 reads CASSPAVAAKDQPQHF. As DNA, the CDR3 is TGTGCCAGCTCACCGGCAGTTGCGGCCAAGGATCAGCCCCAGCATTTT. The chain links TRBV18 to TRBJ1-5; D gene ambiguous. Trimming removed 3 bases at V and 5 bases at J, with 17 bases between. Germline V gene sequence: CDR1 KGHSH, CDR2 LQKENI. The CDR3 totals 16 residues.

The chain combines TRBV27 with TRBJ1-5; TRBD1 agrees at 9 bases. Germline CDR1 is MNHEY and CDR2 is SMNVEV (reference sequence). V shed 6 bases and J 4 bases; nucleotides not matched to a gene: 7. The CDR3 covers 15 residues. CDR3 in amino acids: CASRGTGGSNQPQHF. CDR3 nucleotides: TGTGCCAGCAGGGGAACAGGGGGCTCAAATCAGCCCCAGCATTTT.